The sequence of this TCR beta chain was determined in a study of OX40 agonist ivuxolimab in advanced cancers. The CDR3 covers 18 residues. Trimming left V 4 bases short and J 0 bases short, with 19 bases between. Germline lookup yields CDR1 MGHRA and CDR2 YSYEKL. The method was immunoSEQ multiplex PCR; TCRdb's version includes in-frame clones alone and lacks a portion of them. Seen here are about 58,000 clones, approximately 91% observed once, and the top ten hold around 1.8%. This receptor was taken from an adult with an advanced solid tumor such as melanoma, head and neck, liver or kidney cancer. The material was CD4+ or CD8+ T cells sorted from blood, obtained in a trial of the OX40 agonist ivuxolimab. V is TRBV4-1 and J is TRBJ2-1; D perhaps matches TRBD2 (6 bases). The CDR3 DNA is TGCGCCAGCAGCCCCGTCGGAGGGTCTATAAGCTCCTACAATGAGCAGTTCTTC. Protein: CASSPVGGSISSYNEQFF.